The 17 T cell receptor beta chains given below trace back to one sample, sequenced in a study of graft-versus-host responses after intestinal transplantation. The antigens these receptors bind are not known. Method: immunoSEQ multiplex PCR; TCRdb's copy keeps in-frame clones and lacks some. The sample has about 88,000 clones, 80% to 95% seen once; the top ten hold about 0.34%. Sample: unstimulated CD4+ T cells sorted from spleen or lymph node cells, taken before transplant. The receptors shown here come from a human donor who was the organ donor for an intestinal transplant.

The chain joins TRBV6-1 to TRBJ2-7, with D possibly being TRBD2 (5 bases). Germline assignment: CDR1 MNHNS and CDR2 SASEGT. The CDR3 sequence is 17 residues long. Trimming stripped 2 bases from V and 0 bases from J, with 17 bases between. For the CDR3, the DNA is TGTGCCAGCAGTGAACGGCTTCTAGCCCAAAGCTCCTACGAGCAGTACTTC. Amino acids: CASSERLLAQSSYEQYF.

This clone was recorded a few times. The CDR3 sequence: CAWTGVLGQPQHF. The CDR3 DNA reads as TGTGCCTGGACAGGGGTTTTAGGTCAGCCCCAGCATTTT. The chain uses TRBV30 and TRBJ1-5; TRBD1 might be the D (6 bases). This CDR3 has 13 residues. CDR1 is GTSNPN, CDR2 SVGIG, per germline (reference sequence). The V end was cut by 4 bases, the J end by 6 bases, with 13 bases between.

This clone occurred once. The chain employs TRBV6-5 and TRBJ1-2; maybe TRBD1 (6 bases). Germline values: CDR1 MNHEY, CDR2 SVGAGI. This CDR3 region has 14 residues. V was clipped by 2 bases and J by 4 bases, with 11 bases between them. CDR3 bases: TGTGCCAGCAGTTACGGGGGCGAAAGCTATGGCTACACCTTC. Its translation is CASSYGGESYGYTF.

The gene calls are TRBV7-3 and TRBJ2-5; the match to TRBD2 covers 13 bases. Germline assignment: CDR1 SGHTA and CDR2 FQGTGA. V shed 5 bases and J 0 bases; nucleotides not matched to a gene: 6. The CDR3 spans 17 residues. The CDR3 spells CASSLGLAGAYQETQYF. The CDR3, as DNA: TGTGCCAGCAGCCTAGGACTAGCGGGGGCGTACCAAGAGACCCAGTACTTC.

V is TRBV6-5 and J is TRBJ2-1; D remains ambiguous. CDR1 is MNHEY and CDR2 is SVGAGI in the germline V gene. The CDR3 is 11 amino acids. Trimming cost V 5 bases and J 15 bases, with 14 bases left between them. The CDR3 loop reads CASSNSANRFF. The CDR3 bases are TGTGCCAGCAGTAACAGTGCCAATCGGTTCTTC.

This chain joins TRBV4-2 and TRBJ2-1; D is possibly TRBD2 (7 bases). The CDR3 consists of 17 residues. Trimming shortened V by 4 bases and J by 0 bases, and 16 bases separated the two germline ends. Germline V lookup: CDR1 LGHNA, CDR2 YNFKEQ. The CDR3 DNA follows: TGTGCCAGCAGCCGGCGCGGCGGGGGCCTCTCCTACAATGAGCAGTTCTTC. Residues: CASSRRGGGLSYNEQFF.

This chain connects TRBV4-1 to TRBJ2-7; 8 nucleotides match TRBD2. Germline V CDR1 and CDR2: MGHRA, YSYEKL. The CDR3 runs to 14 residues. V shed 4 bases, J shed 7 bases, and the junction held 9 bases outside the gene matches. This CDR3 reads CASSPTGGRKEQYF. In DNA, the CDR3 is TGCGCCAGCAGCCCCACGGGGGGGCGCAAAGAGCAGTACTTC.

The chain recombines TRBV7-8 with TRBJ2-3, with D perhaps matching TRBD2 (5 bases). The germline gives CDR1 SGHVS, CDR2 FQNEAQ. The CDR3 loop spans 15 amino acids. V lost 5 bases, J lost 0 bases, and 12 bases lay in between. This CDR3 is CASSGRGPSTDTQYF. Here the CDR3 DNA reads TGTGCCAGCAGCGGCCGGGGTCCTAGCACAGATACGCAGTATTTT.

This rearrangement joins TRBV5-1 to TRBJ2-1; D gene uncertain. The CDR3 consists of 16 residues. V was pared by 0 bases and J by 5 bases, with 15 bases between. From germline, CDR1 is SGHRS and CDR2 YFSETQ. Written as DNA, the CDR3 is TGCGCCAGCAGCTTGGGATACTACGAGCTAAACAATGAGCAGTTCTTC. Its translation is CASSLGYYELNNEQFF.

The V gene is TRBV29-1, the J gene TRBJ1-4; D ambiguous. V gave up 7 bases and J gave up 8 bases, with 11 bases separating them. The CDR3 covers 11 residues. Germline-derived CDR1 and CDR2 are SQVTM and ANQGSEA. The CDR3 region has the DNA TGCAGCGGCTTGAGCTTGGAAAAACTGTTTTTT. Residues: CSGLSLEKLFF.

Points on this clone: A junction boundary mismatches the germline segment, possibly from a read error. The chain has TRBV6-1 and TRBJ1-1; the D gene is possibly TRBD1 (6 bases). Germline CDR1 MNHNS, CDR2 SASEGT. The CDR3 totals 16 residues. CDR3 bases: TGTGCCAGCAGGGAAACAGGGAGAATATGGAACCCTGAAGCTTTCTTT. Its translation: CASRETGRIWNPEAFF.

The rearrangement joins TRBV9 to TRBJ2-2; 8 nucleotides align to TRBD1. CDR1 is SGDLS and CDR2 is YYNGEE in the germline V gene. After removal of 2 bases from V and 6 bases from J, the junction contained 0 bases not matched to a gene. The length of the CDR3 is 13 residues. This chain's CDR3 is CASSVDRAGELFF. CDR3 DNA sequence: TGTGCCAGCAGCGTGGACAGGGCCGGGGAGCTGTTTTTT.

The table lists this clone with a count of one. The chain combines TRBV7-9 with TRBJ2-1; 11 positions agree with TRBD1. From germline, CDR1 is SEHNR and CDR2 FQNEAQ (reference sequence). Trimming at V came to 5 bases and at J to 7 bases, leaving 10 bases not matched to a gene. The CDR3 runs to 16 residues. The CDR3 bases are TGTGCCAGCAGCCAATTATCAGGACAGGGGGCGAATGAGCAGTTCTTC. It yields the protein CASSQLSGQGANEQFF. Variable domain in full (rest from reference TRBV7-9 and TRBJ2-1): DTGVSQNPRHKITKRGQNVTFRCDPISEHNRLYWYRQTLGQGPEFLTYFQNEAQLEKSRLLSDRFSAERPKGSFSTLEIQRTEQGDSAMYLCASSQLSGQGANEQFFGPGTRLTVL.

The chain employs TRBV19 and TRBJ1-6; a possible D gene is TRBD1 (5 bases). Germline loops: CDR1 LNHDA, CDR2 SQIVND (reference sequence). The length of the CDR3 is 19 residues. The V gene lost 5 bases and the J gene lost 2 bases, with 22 bases spanning the gap. The DNA of the CDR3 is TGTGCCAGTAGTCAGTTGGGGGGGACCAGAGGAGCCTATAATTCACCCCTCCACTTT. Amino acid sequence: CASSQLGGTRGAYNSPLHF. Supplemented by reference TRBV19 and TRBJ1-6, the full variable domain reads DGGITQSPKYLFRKEGQNVTLSCEQNLNHDAMYWYRQDPGQGLRLIYYSQIVNDFQKGDIAEGYSVSREKKESFPLTVTSAQKNPTAFYLCASSQLGGTRGAYNSPLHFGNGTRLTVT.

The chain recombines TRBV5-1 with TRBJ2-3; TRBD2 aligns across 8 bases. From germline, CDR1 is SGHRS and CDR2 YFSETQ. CDR3 length equals 13 residues. The ends lost 0 bases at V and 14 bases at J; junction bases unmatched: 8. This CDR3 reads CASSLVAGLGGYF. The CDR3 coding sequence is TGCGCCAGCAGCTTGGTAGCGGGACTCGGTGGGTATTTT.

The V call is TRBV25-1, the J call TRBJ1-2; D gene uncertain. The CDR3 contains 17 residues. In germline, CDR1 is MGHDK, CDR2 SYGVNS. The germline V and J ends were trimmed by 1 base and 0 bases, with 15 bases remaining between them. The CDR3 sequence: CASSESGLSTANYGYTF. DNA of the CDR3: TGTGCCAGCAGTGAATCTGGGCTCAGTACAGCTAACTATGGCTACACCTTC.

V gene TRBV30 combines with J gene TRBJ2-2; TRBD2 matches at 14 bases. The CDR3 length is 18 residues. CDR1 is GTSNPN, CDR2 SVGIG, per germline (reference sequence). V lost 0 bases and J lost 5; bases outside the gene matches: 8. CDR3 protein: CAWSVRGLAGVKTGELFF. The CDR3 DNA sequence: TGTGCCTGGAGTGTACGGGGACTAGCGGGGGTGAAGACCGGGGAGCTGTTTTTT.